The entry below describes one T cell receptor (beta chain). No antigen is known for it. No base quality information exists; no much larger clone differs at one position. This record belongs to a study of blood T cell repertoires in COVID-19 (dated by TCRdb to about 2020). A note on the overall study: Samples from collaborators originated in the United States, Italy and Spain and spanned both the acute and convalescent phases of COVID-19. The material from the prospective study consisted of cDNA or gDNA derived from T cells, B-cell-depleted T cells, or PBMCs. Subjects who had been exposed to COVID-19, were actively infected with it, or had recovered from it provided the deeply sampled blood TCRbeta repertoires that made up the dataset. A freely available public database, intended as a resource for researchers studying the immune response to SARS-CoV-2, is where the repertoires were released. The samples were drawn from the first 160 participants of the ongoing ImmuneRACE study and from some 1,300 subjects provided by 6 global collaborators. Nearly every sample came with metadata listing a de-identified subject ID, COVID-19 status, age in years and sex. Where available, HLA class I and class II types were taken from metadata supplied by the sample provider and were not determined by assay-based typing. Points the paper makes about the study in general: Clinical and demographic metadata were provided uncurated, with the amount varying by source and participant.

TCRbeta CDR3 regions were amplified from genomic DNA using the immunoSEQ Assay, a bias-controlled multiplex PCR. Per the authors' processing: Nucleated cell counts per sample were estimated from amplification of reference gene primers within the assay. Sequence reads were collapsed and filtered to measure the absolute abundance of every unique TCRbeta CDR3 rearrangement. Productive Simpson clonality was computed per sample as the square root of Simpson's diversity index over productive rearrangements. TCRdb carries this immuneACCESS record with in-frame sequences only. Its versions omit some clonotypes, under half of them owing to an unresolved V gene in the studies checked, with the rest unexplained. V and J calls and clone size are given by that table; D and trimming were obtained from the DNA. For this sample there are 110,000 or so clones; 75% to 90% appear just once. The ten biggest clones cover 5% to 6.5% of the sample.

Including the terminal cysteine and phenylalanine, the CDR3 comprises 14 residues. Only the CDR3 portion is preserved as DNA: 42 bases, with reading frame beginning at the first base. CDR1 is given as ENHRY and CDR2 as SYGVKD, both from the germline V gene. Trimming leaves V shorter by 6 bases and J shorter by 6 bases, with the junction holding 6 bases beyond the gene matches. In Seattle, one collaborating source enrolled patients while the infection was active and tracked those patients longitudinally over the course of disease. Whole blood was collected in K2EDTA tubes by collaborating institutions according to the institutions' own protocols. For TCRbeta analysis, collaborators shipped samples in one of three forms: frozen whole blood, isolated PBMCs, or DNA extracted from either of those sample types.

This TCR derives from a woman aged 55-75 years with COVID-19, enrolled during active disease. The chain uses TRBV10-3 and TRBJ2-7, with TRBD1 matching 12 junction bases. Material for sequencing was peripheral blood. At the DNA level, the sequence is TGTGCCATCAGGAAGGGGACAGGGGGCCGCGAGCAGTACTTC. The encoded protein is CAIRKGTGGREQYF.